The 16 T cell receptor beta chains listed next were all sequenced from one sample in a study of blood T cell repertoires in COVID-19. Here immunoSEQ multiplex PCR was the method, and the copy in TCRdb shows in-frame clones only, minus some. The data hold a few hundred thousand clones, with over 70% observed a single time. Sequencing was performed on peripheral blood. The receptors were sampled from a man aged 50 to 60 with active or convalescent COVID-19.

The CDR3 nucleotides are TGTGCCACCAGCGGTACAGGGTGGAATGAGCAGTTCTTC. It yields the protein CATSGTGWNEQFF. The chain recombines TRBV15 with TRBJ2-1; weak D call: TRBD1 (6 bases). Germline V gene lookup returns CDR1 LNHNV and CDR2 YYDKDF (reference sequence). The V and J ends lost 5 bases and 7 bases respectively, with 12 bases between them. This CDR3 contains 13 residues.

The V call is TRBV3-1 (or the pseudogene TRBV3-2), the J call TRBJ1-5; D remains unclear. The CDR3 runs 15 residues. The V and J ends lost 1 base and 5 bases respectively, with 12 bases between them. CDR1 is LGHDT and CDR2 is YNNKEL in the germline V gene (reference sequence). CDR3 sequence reads: CASSQGEGFYQPQHF. Here the CDR3 DNA reads TGTGCCAGCAGCCAAGGAGAGGGTTTTTATCAGCCCCAGCATTTT.

This chain joins TRBV7-8 and TRBJ1-5, with 7 positions matching TRBD1. V lost 6 bases to trimming and J lost 4 bases; unmatched junction nucleotides: 9. The CDR3 has 15 amino acids. Germline assignment: CDR1 SGHVS and CDR2 FQNEAQ. The CDR3 sequence: CASSEDRFRNQPQHF. The CDR3 DNA reads TGTGCCAGCAGTGAGGACAGGTTTCGAAATCAGCCCCAGCATTTT. Looking up the rest from reference TRBV7-8 and TRBJ1-5 gives the full variable domain: GAGVSQSPRYKVAKRGQDVALRCDPISGHVSLFWYQQALGQGPEFLTYFQNEAQLDKSGLPSDRFFAERPEGSVSTLKIQRTQQEDSAVYLCASSEDRFRNQPQHFGDGTRLSIL.

J is TRBJ2-3 and V is TRBV15; 10 nucleotides align to TRBD2. The length of the CDR3 is 15 residues. V was pared by 2 bases and J by 2 bases, with 1 base of the junction left unmatched. The germline V gene has CDR1 LNHNV and CDR2 YYDKDF (reference sequence). DNA for the CDR3: TGTGCCACCAGCAGACTAGCGGGAGACACAGATACGCAGTATTTT. It codes for CATSRLAGDTDTQYF.

The chain recombines TRBV7-2 with TRBJ2-3; perhaps TRBD1 as D (5 bases). This CDR3 spans 14 amino acids. The V end lost 4 bases, the J end lost 2 bases, and 10 bases lay between the germline ends. Germline-derived CDR1 and CDR2 are SGHTA and FQGNSA. CDR3 loop: CASSSGHTTDTQYF. Written as DNA, the CDR3 is TGTGCCAGCAGCTCTGGACACACCACAGATACGCAGTATTTT.

The chain combines TRBV10-1 with TRBJ2-5; 9 nucleotides match TRBD1. The V segment lost 3 bases and the J segment 5 bases; nucleotides outside the gene matches: 7. Germline CDR1 is WNHNN and CDR2 is SYGVQD (reference sequence). This CDR3 is built from 15 residues. The CDR3 nucleotides are TGCGCCAGCAGTGATAGGGGACAGGGTAGGGAGACCCAGTACTTC. It yields the protein CASSDRGQGRETQYF.

The chain joins TRBV28 to TRBJ1-4; 7 positions match TRBD1. Germline lookup yields CDR1 MDHEN and CDR2 SYDVKM. The V and J ends lost 6 bases and 2 bases, in that order; junction bases with no gene match: 0. The CDR3 length is 13 residues. The CDR3 DNA is TGTGCCAGCAGAGGGGGCACTAATGAAAAACTGTTTTTT. Translating it yields CASRGGTNEKLFF.

This clone appeared a few times. V usage is TRBV12-3 or TRBV12-4 and J usage is TRBJ2-5, with no clear D. V shed 3 bases and J shed 5 bases, with 10 bases lying between them. The CDR3 totals 13 residues. In DNA form, the CDR3 reads TGTGCCAGCAGTTTGCCCGAAGCCGAGACCCAGTACTTC. Protein sequence: CASSLPEAETQYF.

This rearrangement joins TRBV19 to TRBJ1-2, with D possibly TRBD1 on 5 matching bases. V was pared by 6 bases and J by 2 bases, with 10 bases between. The CDR3 contains 13 residues. Germline V gives CDR1 LNHDA, CDR2 SQIVND (reference sequence). The CDR3 nucleotides read TGTGCCAGTAGCGTCAGGGAAAACTATGGCTACACCTTC. Translated, it gives CASSVRENYGYTF.

The rearrangement uses TRBV24-1 and TRBJ2-7; a possible D gene is TRBD1 (6 bases). Germline CDR1 reads KGHDR; CDR2 reads SFDVKD. This CDR3 has 13 amino acids. V lost 4 bases, J lost 4 bases, and 10 bases lay in between. CDR3 loop: CATSDPTGYEQYF. In nucleotides, the CDR3 is TGTGCCACCAGTGACCCGACAGGTTACGAGCAGTACTTC.

The chain has TRBV29-1 and TRBJ1-2, with D tentatively TRBD1 (6 bases). The CDR3 is 13 residues long. Germline-derived CDR1 and CDR2 are SQVTM and ANQGSEA. V was cut by 2 bases and J by 6 bases, with 13 bases left in between. The CDR3 DNA sequence: TGCAGCGTTGAAACGCAGGGGAGACATGGCTACACCTTC. Translated, it gives CSVETQGRHGYTF. The whole variable domain, remainder taken from reference TRBV29-1 and TRBJ1-2, is SAVISQKPSRDICQRGTSLTIQCQVDSQVTMMFWYRQQPGQSLTLIATANQGSEATYESGFVIDKFPISRPNLTFSTLTVSNMSPEDSSIYLCSVETQGRHGYTFGSGTRLTVV.

V usage is TRBV29-1 and J usage is TRBJ2-7; D is uncertain. Germline CDR1 is SQVTM and CDR2 is ANQGSEA. Trimming took off 8 bases at V and 2 bases at J, with 10 bases between the two ends. CDR3 size: 11 residues. Here the CDR3 reads CSFSRAYEQYF. The CDR3 DNA follows: TGCAGCTTCTCCCGGGCCTACGAGCAGTACTTC.

In DNA form, the CDR3 reads TGCGCCAGCAGCCTCCAAAAGGGGACAGGGGTGTACGAGCAGTACTTC. Its translation is CASSLQKGTGVYEQYF. V gene TRBV4-1 combines with J gene TRBJ2-7; 10 bases fit TRBD1. The germline CDR1 and CDR2 sequences are MGHRA and YSYEKL. The junction had 10 bases not matched to a gene; V was cut back by 4 bases and J by 4 bases. This CDR3 is 16 amino acids long.

The chain joins TRBV19 to TRBJ2-7; 10 bases are shared with TRBD1. The trim removed 6 bases at V and 4 bases at J, leaving 6 bases unmatched. CDR3 length: 14 residues. Germline-derived CDR1 and CDR2 are LNHDA and SQIVND (reference sequence). CDR3 amino acids: CASRSRTGGYEQYF. CDR3 nucleotides: TGTGCCAGTAGAAGTCGGACAGGGGGATACGAGCAGTACTTC.

V and J are TRBV1 and TRBJ1-2. TRBV1 is shown as a pseudogene. There are 19 residues in the CDR3. The CDR3 nucleotides read TGCACCAGCAGCCAAGCCCCCTTGTGGGGAGGACCACTCGGACATGGCTACACCTTC. Protein product: CTSSQAPLWGGPLGHGYTF.

This chain links TRBV28 with TRBJ1-1; the D gene is possibly TRBD1 (5 bases). The CDR3 consists of 13 residues. V lost 10 bases and J lost 5, with 17 bases in between. The germline V gene has CDR1 MDHEN and CDR2 SYDVKM. This chain's CDR3 is CATTYQGRTEAFF. The DNA of the CDR3 is TGTGCCACGACGTATCAGGGAAGGACTGAAGCTTTCTTT. Full variable domain (rest looked up from reference TRBV28 and TRBJ1-1): DVKVTQSSRYLVKRTGEKVFLECVQDMDHENMFWYRQDPGLGLRLIYFSYDVKMKEKGDIPEGYSVSREKKERFSLILESASTNQTSMYLCATTYQGRTEAFFGQGTRLTVV.